Each of the 9 T cell receptor beta chains below was sequenced from the same sample in a study of T cells after yellow fever vaccination (dated by TCRdb to about 2019). Receptor amplification or capture employed 5' RACE. The sequencer listed for this sample is Illumina HiSeq 2500. TCRdb redid the processing of the public reads, applying fastp at Q25 and MiXCR, and retained in-frame beta chains. Records with the same CDR3 protein are collapsed into one entry carrying the most frequent genes and DNA. The sample profile shows approximately 110,000 distinct CDR3 sequences; 6.5% to 9% of them were found once. The ten biggest clones cover over 25% of the sample. In the paper's terms, the treatment or condition label means: live attenuated yellow fever vaccine strain. The source was CD8+ T cells sorted from PBMCs, collected 45 days after the yellow fever booster vaccination. The origin of the receptors is a man younger than 40 who received the YFV17D yellow fever vaccine.

This clonotype was counted ten times or more. The chain employs TRBV20-1 and TRBJ2-1; 12 nucleotides align to TRBD2. Germline V gives CDR1 DFQATT, CDR2 SNEGSKA (reference sequence). Trimming at V came to 2 bases and at J to 7 bases, leaving 6 bases not matched to a gene. This CDR3 has 15 residues. The CDR3 is CSARRTSGRLNEQFF. The CDR3 DNA reads TGCAGTGCTAGACGTACTAGCGGGAGGTTAAATGAGCAGTTCTTC.

This chain joins TRBV7-9 and TRBJ2-1; D perhaps matches TRBD2 (5 bases). This CDR3 region has 14 residues. Germline CDR1 and CDR2: SEHNR and FQNEAQ (reference sequence). V was clipped by 0 bases and J by 3 bases, with 6 bases between them. The CDR3 loop is CASSLADYYNEQFF. In DNA, the CDR3 is TGTGCCAGCAGCTTAGCAGACTACTACAATGAGCAGTTCTTC.

This clonotype was observed a few times. This sequence joins TRBV14 and TRBJ1-1, with 7 bases identical to TRBD1. After removal of 1 base from V and 6 bases from J, the junction contained 14 bases not matched to a gene. CDR3 size: 17 residues. In germline, CDR1 is SGHDN, CDR2 FVKESK. DNA of the CDR3: TGTGCCAGCAGCCAAGGTATCTTCCGGGACAGTTTCCCTGAAGCTTTCTTT. Its translation: CASSQGIFRDSFPEAFF.

This clonotype was recorded at least ten times. The gene calls are TRBV10-3 and TRBJ2-5, with D possibly TRBD1 on 5 matching bases. V gave up 6 bases and J gave up 0 bases, with 14 bases separating them. The length of the CDR3 is 15 residues. Germline CDR1 ENHRY, CDR2 SYGVKD. In DNA form, the CDR3 reads TGTGCCATCAGATCAACTCTGACAGACCAAGAGACCCAGTACTTC. This gives the protein CAIRSTLTDQETQYF.

This clonotype occurred many times. V gene TRBV6-5 combines with J gene TRBJ1-6, with a weak D call TRBD1 (5 bases). Trimming left V 6 bases short and J 13 bases short, with 19 bases between. This CDR3 is 14 amino acids long. Germline V gene data show CDR1 as MNHEY and CDR2 as SVGAGI. CDR3 amino acids: CASRLGSGRSPLHF. The CDR3 bases are TGTGCCAGCAGACTGGGGTCGGGACGATCGCCCCTCCACTTT.

The sample holds many counts of this clonotype. The V and J genes are TRBV5-1 and TRBJ2-7, with 8 nucleotides matching TRBD1. The CDR3 consists of 14 residues. Germline V CDR1 and CDR2: SGHRS, YFSETQ. V trimming: 5 bases; J trimming: 4 bases; junction bases outside the gene matches: 8. Here the CDR3 reads CASSPGQDPYEQYF. CDR3 in DNA: TGCGCCAGCAGTCCGGGACAGGACCCTTACGAGCAGTACTTC.

This clonotype was counted at least ten times. CDR3 amino acids: CATGTGGTEAFF. The CDR3 DNA follows: TGTGCCACCGGGACAGGGGGCACTGAAGCTTTCTTT. V usage is TRBV10-3 and J usage is TRBJ1-1; 11 nucleotides match TRBD1. Per the germline V gene, CDR1 is ENHRY and CDR2 is SYGVKD. This CDR3 region has 12 residues. J gave up 4 bases and V 10 bases, and 2 bases lay outside the gene matches.

The chain employs TRBV9 and TRBJ2-1; a possible D gene is TRBD2 (7 bases). V was clipped by 0 bases and J by 8 bases, with 9 bases between them. The length of the CDR3 is 13 residues. The V gene's germline CDR1 is SGDLS and CDR2 YYNGEE. DNA of the CDR3: TGTGCCAGCAGCGTAGGGGGGGGGCATGAGCAGTTCTTC. It is translated as CASSVGGGHEQFF.

This clonotype came up a few times. This chain connects TRBV5-1 to TRBJ2-4, with 9 bases aligning to TRBD1. The trim removed 3 bases at V and 5 bases at J, leaving 9 bases unmatched. Germline V lookup: CDR1 SGHRS, CDR2 YFSETQ. The CDR3 runs to 16 residues. The DNA for the CDR3 is TGCGCCAGCAGCTCGCATGGGACAGGGTCCCAAAACATTCAGTACTTC. It encodes CASSSHGTGSQNIQYF. The full variable domain, completed using reference TRBV5-1 and TRBJ2-4, is KAGVTQTPRYLIKTRGQQVTLSCSPISGHRSVSWYQQTPGQGLQFLFEYFSETQRNKGNFPGRFSGRQFSNSRSEMNVSTLELGDSALYLCASSSHGTGSQNIQYFGAGTRLSVL.